This TCR beta chain was sequenced for a study of CD8+CD57+ T cells in acquired aplastic anemia. About the study: Isolated CD4+ and CD8+ cells, once sorted, yielded DNA averaging about 3.2 ug. The study obtained 9 million to 13 million reads on average for CD4+ cells from healthy donors.

As regards this clonotype: Its antigen is as yet unknown.

Notes on the study in general: The study identified more than 25 CD8+ CDR3 sequences shared by patients and controls. Patients versus controls showed no significant CD8+ Simpson's diversity difference.

V trimming: 5 bases; J trimming: 1 base; junction bases outside the gene matches: 9. Looked up from germline, CDR1 is SGDLS and CDR2 is YYNGEE. The CDR3 runs 16 residues. Profiles of TCR beta VDJ and CDR3 were generated from a genomic DNA template. TCRdb reprocessed the reads with MiXCR, giving one entry per CDR3 protein. The profile shows hundreds of thousands of distinct CDR3 sequences, roughly 68% of them singletons. The chain has TRBV9 and TRBJ2-1; 7 bases are shared with TRBD1. The sequence derives from a human donor in good health, serving as a control. The sequenced material came from sorted CD4+, CD8+, or CD8+CD57+ T cells (not recorded which) from PBMCs. The CDR3 sequence: CASSLPGTASYNEQFF. CDR3 nucleotides: TGTGCCAGCAGTCTACCCGGGACAGCGTCCTACAATGAGCAGTTCTTC.